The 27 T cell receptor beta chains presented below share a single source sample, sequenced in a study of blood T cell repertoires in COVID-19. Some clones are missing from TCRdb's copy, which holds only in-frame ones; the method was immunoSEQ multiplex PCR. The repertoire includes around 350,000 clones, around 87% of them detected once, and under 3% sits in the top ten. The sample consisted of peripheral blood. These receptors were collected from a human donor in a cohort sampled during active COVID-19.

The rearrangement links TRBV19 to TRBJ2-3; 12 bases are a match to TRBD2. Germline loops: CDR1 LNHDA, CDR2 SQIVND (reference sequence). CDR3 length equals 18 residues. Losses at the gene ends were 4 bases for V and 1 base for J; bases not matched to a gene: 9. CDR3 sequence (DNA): TGTGCCAGTAGTAGGACCCTAGCGGGAGGGGTTGGCACAGATACGCAGTATTTT. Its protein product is CASSRTLAGGVGTDTQYF.

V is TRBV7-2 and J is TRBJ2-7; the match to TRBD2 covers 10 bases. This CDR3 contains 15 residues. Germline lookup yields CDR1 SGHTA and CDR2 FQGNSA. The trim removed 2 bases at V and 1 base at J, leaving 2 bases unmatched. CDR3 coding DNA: TGTGCCAGCAGCTTAATACTAGCGGGGTCCTACGAGCAGTACTTC. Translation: CASSLILAGSYEQYF. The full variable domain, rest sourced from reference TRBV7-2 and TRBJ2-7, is GAGVSQSPSNKVTEKGKDVELRCDPISGHTALYWYRQSLGQGLEFLIYFQGNSAPDKSGLPSDRFSAERTGGSVSTLTIQRTQQEDSAVYLCASSLILAGSYEQYFGPGTRLTVT.

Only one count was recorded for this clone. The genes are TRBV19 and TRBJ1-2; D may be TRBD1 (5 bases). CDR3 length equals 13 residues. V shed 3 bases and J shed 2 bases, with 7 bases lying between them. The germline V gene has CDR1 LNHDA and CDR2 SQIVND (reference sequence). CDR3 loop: CASSISGNYGYTF. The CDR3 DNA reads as TGTGCCAGTAGTATCTCAGGGAACTATGGCTACACCTTC.

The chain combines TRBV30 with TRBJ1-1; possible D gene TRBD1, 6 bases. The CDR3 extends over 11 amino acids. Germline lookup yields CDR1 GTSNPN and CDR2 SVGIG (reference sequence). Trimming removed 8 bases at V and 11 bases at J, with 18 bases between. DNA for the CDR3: TGTGCCCGCGCAACCAACAGGGAGGCTTTCTTT. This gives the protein CARATNREAFF.

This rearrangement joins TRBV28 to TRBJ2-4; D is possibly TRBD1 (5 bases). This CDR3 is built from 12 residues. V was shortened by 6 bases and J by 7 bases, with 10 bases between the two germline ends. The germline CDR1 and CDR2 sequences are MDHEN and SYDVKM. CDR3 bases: TGTGCCAGCAGGGCAGGGTCGAACATTCAGTACTTC. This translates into CASRAGSNIQYF.

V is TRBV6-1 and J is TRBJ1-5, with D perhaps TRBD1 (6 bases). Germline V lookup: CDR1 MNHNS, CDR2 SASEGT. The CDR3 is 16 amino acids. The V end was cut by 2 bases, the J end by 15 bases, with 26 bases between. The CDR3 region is CASSESLERGGIGPHF. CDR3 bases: TGTGCCAGCAGTGAAAGCCTAGAAAGGGGGGGGATAGGGCCGCATTTT.

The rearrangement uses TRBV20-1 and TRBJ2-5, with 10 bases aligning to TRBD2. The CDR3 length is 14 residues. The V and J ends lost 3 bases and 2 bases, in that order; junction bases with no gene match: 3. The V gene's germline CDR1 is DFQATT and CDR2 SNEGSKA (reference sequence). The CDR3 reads CSASGSGGQETQYF. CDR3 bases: TGCAGTGCTAGTGGTAGCGGGGGGCAAGAGACCCAGTACTTC.

This chain's CDR3 is CASSQDYPGLNEKLFF. CDR3 in DNA: TGTGCCAGCAGCCAAGATTACCCGGGGTTAAATGAAAAACTGTTTTTT. The genes are TRBV3-1 (or the pseudogene TRBV3-2) and TRBJ1-4; no reliable D call. V was shortened by 0 bases and J by 5 bases, with 13 bases between the two germline ends. CDR1 is LGHDT and CDR2 is YNNKEL in the germline V gene (reference sequence). The CDR3 has 16 amino acids.

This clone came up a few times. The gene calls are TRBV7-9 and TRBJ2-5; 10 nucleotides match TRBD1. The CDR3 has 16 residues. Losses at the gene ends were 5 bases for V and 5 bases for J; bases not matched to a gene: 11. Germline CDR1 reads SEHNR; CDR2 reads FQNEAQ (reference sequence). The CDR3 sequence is CASSAPGTGVAETQYF. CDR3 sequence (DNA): TGTGCCAGCAGCGCCCCCGGGACAGGGGTCGCGGAGACCCAGTACTTC.

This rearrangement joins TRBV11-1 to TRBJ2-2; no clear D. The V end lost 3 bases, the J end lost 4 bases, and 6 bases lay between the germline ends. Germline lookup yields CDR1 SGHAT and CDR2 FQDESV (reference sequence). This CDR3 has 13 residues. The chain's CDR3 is CASSFGGTGELFF. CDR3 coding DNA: TGTGCCAGCAGCTTTGGCGGCACCGGGGAGCTGTTTTTT.

CDR3 in DNA: TGTGCCAGTAGTATTTATCACTCTTCCCAGGGGGCCTACGAGCAGTACTTC. Protein sequence: CASSIYHSSQGAYEQYF. The chain couples TRBV19 to TRBJ2-7; 7 bases line up with TRBD1. The CDR3 runs 17 residues. V gave up 3 bases and J gave up 2 bases; unmatched junction bases: 13. Germline assignment: CDR1 LNHDA and CDR2 SQIVND (reference sequence).

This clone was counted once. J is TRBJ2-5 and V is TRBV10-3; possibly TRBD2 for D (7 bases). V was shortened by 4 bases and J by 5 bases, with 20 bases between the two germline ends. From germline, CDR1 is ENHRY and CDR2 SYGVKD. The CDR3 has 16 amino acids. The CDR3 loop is CAISAGQWGGAETQYF. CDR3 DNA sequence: TGTGCCATCAGTGCCGGCCAGTGGGGGGGCGCGGAGACCCAGTACTTC.

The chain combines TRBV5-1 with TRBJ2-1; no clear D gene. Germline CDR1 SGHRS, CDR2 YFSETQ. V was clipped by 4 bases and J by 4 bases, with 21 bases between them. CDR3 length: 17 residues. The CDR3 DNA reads TGCGCCAGCAGCCACCTGAATGGGCCAGGAAGGTACAATGAGCAGTTCTTC. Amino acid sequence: CASSHLNGPGRYNEQFF.

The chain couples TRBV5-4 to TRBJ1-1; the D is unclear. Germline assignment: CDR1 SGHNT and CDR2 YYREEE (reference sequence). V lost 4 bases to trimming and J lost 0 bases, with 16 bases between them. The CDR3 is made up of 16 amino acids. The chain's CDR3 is CASSQNHRTLNTEAFF. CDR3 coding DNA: TGTGCCAGCAGCCAAAACCACCGGACTTTGAACACTGAAGCTTTCTTT. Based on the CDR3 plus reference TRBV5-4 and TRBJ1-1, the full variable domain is ETGVTQSPTHLIKTRGQQVTLRCSSQSGHNTVSWYQQALGQGPQFIFQYYREEENGRGNFPPRFSGLQFPNYSSELNVNALELDDSALYLCASSQNHRTLNTEAFFGQGTRLTVV.

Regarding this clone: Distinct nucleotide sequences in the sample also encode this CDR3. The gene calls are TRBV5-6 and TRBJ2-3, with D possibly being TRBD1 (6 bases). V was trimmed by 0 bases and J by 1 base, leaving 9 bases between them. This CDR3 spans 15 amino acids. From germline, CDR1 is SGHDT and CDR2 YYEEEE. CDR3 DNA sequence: TGTGCCAGCAGCTTGGAACAGGGAGGCACAGATACGCAGTATTTT. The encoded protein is CASSLEQGGTDTQYF.

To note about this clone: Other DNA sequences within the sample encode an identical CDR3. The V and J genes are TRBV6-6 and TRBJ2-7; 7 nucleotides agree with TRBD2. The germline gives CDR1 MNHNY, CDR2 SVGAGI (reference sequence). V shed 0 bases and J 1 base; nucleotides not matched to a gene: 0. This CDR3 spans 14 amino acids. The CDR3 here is CASSYSGGSYEQYF. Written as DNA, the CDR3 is TGTGCCAGCAGTTACTCGGGGGGGTCCTACGAGCAGTACTTC.

In DNA, the CDR3 is TGTGCCTGGACTAGCGGCCTCTACGAGCAGTACTTC. Translated: CAWTSGLYEQYF. The gene calls are TRBV30 and TRBJ2-7, with 7 bases lining up with TRBD2. The CDR3 has 12 residues. V lost 4 bases and J lost 3; bases outside the gene matches: 3. Germline CDR1 is GTSNPN and CDR2 is SVGIG (reference sequence). Using reference TRBV30 and TRBJ2-7 for the parts outside the CDR3, the full variable domain is SQTIHQWPATLVQPVGSPLSLECTVEGTSNPNLYWYRQAAGRGLQLLFYSVGIGQISSEVPQNLSASRPQDRQFILSSKKLLLSDSGFYLCAWTSGLYEQYFGPGTRLTVT.

The CDR3 region has the DNA TGTGCCAGCAGTTACCTACTAGCGGGGCACACAGATACGCAGTATTTT. This gives the protein CASSYLLAGHTDTQYF. The V gene is TRBV6-5, the J gene TRBJ2-3; TRBD2 aligns across 10 bases. The CDR3 consists of 16 residues. Trimming at V came to 2 bases and at J to 2 bases, leaving 4 bases not matched to a gene. The germline CDR1 and CDR2 sequences are MNHEY and SVGAGI.

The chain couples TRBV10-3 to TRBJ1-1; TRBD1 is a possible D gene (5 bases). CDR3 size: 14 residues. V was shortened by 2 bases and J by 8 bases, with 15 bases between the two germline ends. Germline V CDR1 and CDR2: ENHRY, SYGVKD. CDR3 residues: CAISEGGSQPEAFF. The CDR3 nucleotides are TGTGCCATCAGTGAGGGGGGGTCTCAACCCGAAGCTTTCTTT.

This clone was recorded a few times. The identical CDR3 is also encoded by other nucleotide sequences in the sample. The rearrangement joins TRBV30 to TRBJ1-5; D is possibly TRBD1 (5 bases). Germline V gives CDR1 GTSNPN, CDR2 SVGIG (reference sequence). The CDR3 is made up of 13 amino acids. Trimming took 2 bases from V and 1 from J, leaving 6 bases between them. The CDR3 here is CAWSTGSNQPQHF. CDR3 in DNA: TGTGCCTGGAGTACAGGCAGCAATCAGCCCCAGCATTTT.

Here the CDR3 reads CASRLTDGYTF. Written as DNA, the CDR3 is TGTGCAAGTCGCTTAACTGATGGCTACACCTTC. The rearrangement joins TRBV12-2 to TRBJ1-2. TRBV12-2 is described as a pseudogene. The length of the CDR3 is 11 residues.

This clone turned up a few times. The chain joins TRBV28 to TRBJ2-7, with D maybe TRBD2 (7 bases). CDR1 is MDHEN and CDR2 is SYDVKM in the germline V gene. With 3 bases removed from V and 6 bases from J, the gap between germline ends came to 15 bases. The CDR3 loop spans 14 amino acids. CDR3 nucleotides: TGTGCCAGCAGTTTTAGGGGGGAGGGCCGCGAGCAGTACTTC. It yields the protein CASSFRGEGREQYF.

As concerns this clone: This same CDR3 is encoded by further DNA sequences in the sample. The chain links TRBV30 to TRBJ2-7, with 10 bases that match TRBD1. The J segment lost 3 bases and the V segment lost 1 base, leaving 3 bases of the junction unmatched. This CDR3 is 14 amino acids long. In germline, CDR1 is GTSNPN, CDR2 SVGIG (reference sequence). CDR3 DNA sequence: TGTGCCTGGAGTGCAGACAGGGGGCTCTACGAGCAGTACTTC. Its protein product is CAWSADRGLYEQYF.

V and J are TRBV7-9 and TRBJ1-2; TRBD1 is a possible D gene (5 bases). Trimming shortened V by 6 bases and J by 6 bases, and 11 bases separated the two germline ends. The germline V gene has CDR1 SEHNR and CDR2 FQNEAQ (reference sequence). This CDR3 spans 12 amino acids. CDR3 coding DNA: TGTGCCAGCAGTGGGCCAGGGCATGGCTACACCTTC. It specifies CASSGPGHGYTF.

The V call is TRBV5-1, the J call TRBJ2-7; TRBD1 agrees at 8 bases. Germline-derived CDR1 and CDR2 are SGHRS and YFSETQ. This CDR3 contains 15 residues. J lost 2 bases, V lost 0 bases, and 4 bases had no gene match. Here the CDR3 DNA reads TGCGCCAGCAGCTTGGCCGGGACAGGTACCTACGAGCAGTACTTC. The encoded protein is CASSLAGTGTYEQYF. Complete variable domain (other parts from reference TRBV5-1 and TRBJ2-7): KAGVTQTPRYLIKTRGQQVTLSCSPISGHRSVSWYQQTPGQGLQFLFEYFSETQRNKGNFPGRFSGRQFSNSRSEMNVSTLELGDSALYLCASSLAGTGTYEQYFGPGTRLTVT.

CDR3: CASSAKTGTGGNYEQYF. For the CDR3, the DNA is TGTGCCAGCAGCGCTAAGACCGGGACAGGGGGCAACTACGAGCAGTACTTC. The chain employs TRBV5-4 and TRBJ2-7; 12 bases are a match to TRBD1. CDR3 length: 17 residues. Per the germline V gene, CDR1 is SGHNT and CDR2 is YYREEE (reference sequence). Germline trimming cut 4 bases from V and 3 bases from J; bases unmatched to any gene: 11.

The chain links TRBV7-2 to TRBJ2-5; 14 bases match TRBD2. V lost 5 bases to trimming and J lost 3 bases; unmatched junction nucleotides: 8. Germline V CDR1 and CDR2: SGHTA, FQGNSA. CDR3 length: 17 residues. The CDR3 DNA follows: TGTGCCAGCAGCAGAGCTGGACTAGCGGGGGGTAAAGAGACCCAGTACTTC. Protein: CASSRAGLAGGKETQYF.